The clone carrying this T cell receptor beta chain turned up a few times. As yet, its antigen is unknown. Looked up from germline, CDR1 is LGHNA and CDR2 is YSLEER. V shed 0 bases and J shed 4 bases, with 8 bases lying between them. The CDR3 loop spans 14 amino acids. Total RNA was extracted at no less than 5 micrograms per sample. The entry originates in a study of blood T cells in healthy people across ages. It was with a sample-barcoded 5' primer and a J-beta primer mix that a second PCR of roughly 7 to 12 cycles was run. The template-switch adaptor, which had 12 random nucleotides, put a tag on each cDNA molecule. TCRdb reanalysed the 5' RACE reads using MiXCR and keeps one entry per CDR3 protein. The profile shows 650,000 to 1,000,000 distinct CDR3 sequences, around 34% of them singletons. Study-wide results and caveats: Strong correlation linked observed beta diversity and percent naive T cells. Per million T cells, TCR beta diversity dropped about linearly as age rose.

This sequence joins TRBV4-3 and TRBJ2-3; D is undetermined. Sequenced: blood. The receptor's source is a man aged 18-30 years in good health. The CDR3 nucleotides read TGCGCCAGCAGCCAAGACGGCCGGGCAGATACGCAGTATTTT. This codes for CASSQDGRADTQYF.